One and the same sample provided the 32 T cell receptor beta chains below, sequenced in a study of cytomegalovirus exposure and HLA in healthy donors. With 60 Vbeta and 13 Jbeta primers, the PCR was carried out. Some clones are missing from TCRdb's copy, which holds only in-frame ones; the method was immunoSEQ multiplex PCR. The sample includes more than 65,000 clones, about 74% seen only once; the top ten take roughly 3%. Sequenced input: PBMCs. The receptors here all came from a man aged 35 to 55 in good health and CMV-seronegative.

The gene calls are TRBV7-2 and TRBJ2-6; 7 positions match TRBD1. This CDR3 comprises 18 residues. Germline V CDR1 and CDR2: SGHTA, FQGNSA. V dropped 5 bases and J dropped 0; count of bases not matched to a gene: 10. The CDR3 DNA reads as TGTGCCAGCAGCAATTACAGGGGTGTGAGCTCTGGGGCCAACGTCCTGACTTTC. It specifies CASSNYRGVSSGANVLTF.

The chain couples TRBV19 to TRBJ2-7; D remains unclear. This CDR3 spans 14 amino acids. Germline CDR1 is LNHDA and CDR2 is SQIVND (reference sequence). Trimming stripped 5 bases from V and 1 base from J, with 12 bases between. The CDR3 protein is CASSLVPRSYEQYF. In DNA form, the CDR3 reads TGTGCCAGTAGTTTGGTCCCGAGGTCCTACGAGCAGTACTTC.

CDR3 DNA: TGTGCCAGCAGCAACACCCAGGGGTCCCACGGTCAGCCCCAGCATTTT. Its translation is CASSNTQGSHGQPQHF. This sequence joins TRBV7-8 and TRBJ1-5; tentatively, D is TRBD1 (6 bases). V lost 5 bases, J lost 6 bases, and 20 bases lay in between. The germline V gene encodes CDR1 SGHVS and CDR2 FQNEAQ. This CDR3 region has 16 residues.

The chain couples TRBV11-2 to TRBJ1-3; D gene ambiguous. The CDR3 spans 12 residues. Trimming shortened V by 5 bases and J by 4 bases, and 6 bases separated the two germline ends. Germline V gene sequence: CDR1 SGHAT, CDR2 FQNNGV. This CDR3 is CASSPQGNTIYF. The CDR3 DNA is TGTGCCAGCAGCCCCCAGGGAAACACCATATATTTT.

This chain uses TRBV4-3 with TRBJ2-3, with D tentatively TRBD2 (6 bases). The germline V gene has CDR1 LGHNA and CDR2 YSLEER. The CDR3 is 16 amino acids. With 2 bases removed from V and 7 bases from J, the gap between germline ends came to 19 bases. CDR3 sequence (DNA): TGCGCCAGCAGCCAAAACTTGGAGGGTTCTTTGTATACGCAGTATTTT. Translation gives CASSQNLEGSLYTQYF.

The chain couples TRBV4-1 to TRBJ1-5; 7 bases align to TRBD1. CDR1 and CDR2 (germline): MGHRA, YSYEKL. Trimming cost V 1 base and J 6 bases; bases outside gene matches: 6. The CDR3 extends over 15 amino acids. This CDR3 reads CASSQGAAGGQPQHF. The CDR3 DNA follows: TGCGCCAGCAGCCAAGGAGCGGCAGGGGGTCAGCCCCAGCATTTT.

V and J are TRBV4-3 and TRBJ2-7; 8 bases align to TRBD1. The CDR3 loop spans 15 amino acids. Germline assignment: CDR1 LGHNA and CDR2 YSLEER. V was pared by 0 bases and J by 0 bases, with 1 base of the junction left unmatched. CDR3 sequence reads: CASSQDRGHSYEQYF. The CDR3 region has the DNA TGCGCCAGCAGCCAAGACAGGGGGCACTCCTACGAGCAGTACTTC.

The J gene is TRBJ1-1, the V gene TRBV7-2; D is unclear. This CDR3 has 16 residues. V was trimmed by 5 bases and J by 5 bases, leaving 21 bases between them. Per the germline V gene, CDR1 is SGHTA and CDR2 is FQGNSA. CDR3 DNA sequence: TGTGCCAGCAGCCCCGATCACTGGGCCCCAAGGACTGAAGCTTTCTTT. Amino acids: CASSPDHWAPRTEAFF.

This chain uses TRBV6-1 with TRBJ1-4; the D is unclear. The V and J ends lost 4 bases and 7 bases respectively, with 13 bases between them. The CDR3 sequence is 14 residues long. Germline lookup yields CDR1 MNHNS and CDR2 SASEGT. The CDR3 is CASSAQRLSEKLFF. In DNA, the CDR3 is TGTGCCAGCAGTGCCCAGAGACTTAGTGAAAAACTGTTTTTT.

V usage is TRBV27 and J usage is TRBJ1-5, with D possibly TRBD1 on 6 matching bases. Germline loops: CDR1 MNHEY, CDR2 SMNVEV (reference sequence). The CDR3 runs to 14 residues. Between the trimmed V and J ends, which lost 4 bases and 8 bases, there was a span of 15 bases. CDR3 amino acids: CASSYTGRIEPQHF. In DNA form, the CDR3 reads TGTGCCAGCAGTTATACAGGGAGAATCGAGCCCCAGCATTTT.

V is TRBV5-4 and J is TRBJ1-1; D is unclear. The CDR3 runs to 12 residues. With 0 bases removed from V and 10 bases from J, the gap between germline ends came to 10 bases. Germline CDR1 is SGHNT and CDR2 is YYREEE (reference sequence). The CDR3 region has the DNA TGTGCCAGCAGCTTGGACAGAGGAGGAGCTTTCTTT. Residues: CASSLDRGGAFF.

Worth noting for this clone: Other nucleotide sequences from this sample produce the same CDR3. The chain is built from TRBV5-1 and TRBJ2-1; no clear D gene. Trimming shortened V by 3 bases and J by 7 bases, and 8 bases separated the two germline ends. The CDR3 covers 12 residues. CDR1 is SGHRS and CDR2 is YFSETQ in the germline V gene. CDR3 in amino acids: CASSYRVNEQFF. CDR3 DNA: TGCGCCAGCAGCTACAGAGTAAATGAGCAGTTCTTC.

The chain couples TRBV19 to TRBJ1-5, with D unresolved. There are 15 residues in the CDR3. V was pared by 3 bases and J by 1 base, with 10 bases between. Germline CDR1 reads LNHDA; CDR2 reads SQIVND (reference sequence). The CDR3 nucleotides are TGTGCCAGTAGTATGTCAGGACTGAGCAATCAGCCCCAGCATTTT. Its protein product is CASSMSGLSNQPQHF.

The J gene is TRBJ1-2, the V gene TRBV2; a possible D gene is TRBD1 (6 bases). Germline-derived CDR1 and CDR2 are SNHLY and FYNNEI. Trimming cost V 6 bases and J 2 bases, with 13 bases left between them. The CDR3 extends over 14 amino acids. The CDR3 region has the DNA TGTGCCAGCAGAATCTCAACAGGGAACTATGGCTACACCTTC. Protein sequence: CASRISTGNYGYTF.

This clone was picked up a small number of times. This chain connects TRBV29-1 to TRBJ1-2; perhaps TRBD1 as D (6 bases). This CDR3 spans 10 amino acids. In germline, CDR1 is SQVTM, CDR2 ANQGSEA. The ends were cut back, 4 bases at V and 9 bases at J, with 9 bases in the middle. The CDR3: CSVGWDSYTF. CDR3 bases: TGCAGCGTTGGGTGGGACAGCTACACCTTC.

J is TRBJ1-6 and V is TRBV11-1, with D maybe TRBD1 (6 bases). The CDR3 is 15 amino acids. Germline V CDR1 and CDR2: SGHAT, FQDESV (reference sequence). Trimming shortened V by 1 base and J by 5 bases, and 9 bases separated the two germline ends. The CDR3 nucleotides are TGTGCCAGCAGCTTAGAAGACAGGAATAATTCACCCCTCCACTTT. Its protein is CASSLEDRNNSPLHF.

With respect to this clone: An end of the junction differs from the germline gene, which may be a read error. The CDR3 reads CVSSLAGTTDTQYF. In DNA, the CDR3 is TGTGTCAGCAGTCTAGCGGGGACCACAGATACGCAGTATTTT. The chain joins TRBV4-2 to TRBJ2-3; 9 positions agree with TRBD2. The CDR3 loop spans 14 amino acids. Germline CDR1 is LGHNA and CDR2 is YNFKEQ.

This clone came up once. The rearrangement joins TRBV30 to TRBJ2-7; no firm D call. Trimming shortened V by 0 bases and J by 3 bases, and 6 bases separated the two germline ends. In germline, CDR1 is GTSNPN, CDR2 SVGIG (reference sequence). The CDR3 totals 12 residues. In DNA form, the CDR3 reads TGTGCCTGGAGTGTACTTGGCTACGAGCAGTACTTC. Amino acid sequence: CAWSVLGYEQYF.

The gene calls are TRBV6-5 and TRBJ1-2, with D tentatively TRBD1 (6 bases). Trimming took 10 bases from V and 5 from J, leaving 20 bases between them. In germline, CDR1 is MNHEY, CDR2 SVGAGI. This CDR3 has 14 amino acids. DNA of the CDR3: TGTGCCACGCTAAACCGGGACACTCCTTATGGCTACACCTTC. It specifies CATLNRDTPYGYTF.

The chain combines TRBV6-5 with TRBJ1-1; TRBD1 is a possible D gene (5 bases). V lost 6 bases, J lost 2 bases, and 16 bases lay in between. CDR3 size: 15 residues. Germline loops: CDR1 MNHEY, CDR2 SVGAGI. This chain's CDR3 is CASRRQGIRNTEAFF. In DNA form, the CDR3 reads TGTGCCAGCAGGCGGCAGGGCATACGAAACACTGAAGCTTTCTTT.

The rearrangement uses TRBV11-2 and TRBJ1-1, with 10 bases matching TRBD1. Germline V gene sequence: CDR1 SGHAT, CDR2 FQNNGV. The V and J ends lost 5 bases and 4 bases, in that order; junction bases with no gene match: 4. The CDR3 extends over 14 amino acids. Written as DNA, the CDR3 is TGTGCCAGCAGCCAAGGACAGGGGGGCACTGAAGCTTTCTTT. It yields the protein CASSQGQGGTEAFF. The variable domain in full, with the rest retrieved from reference TRBV11-2 and TRBJ1-1, is EAGVAQSPRYKIIEKRQSVAFWCNPISGHATLYWYQQILGQGPKLLIQFQNNGVVDDSQLPKDRFSAERLKGVDSTLKIQPAKLEDSAVYLCASSQGQGGTEAFFGQGTRLTVV.

The table lists this clone with a few counts. This chain links TRBV5-1 with TRBJ2-7; a possible D gene is TRBD1 (6 bases). Trimming shortened V by 4 bases and J by 1 base, and 15 bases separated the two germline ends. The CDR3 contains 15 residues. CDR1 and CDR2 (germline): SGHRS, YFSETQ. CDR3 in DNA: TGCGCCAGCAGCCAGATTCCAGGACAGTCCTACGAGCAGTACTTC. Protein: CASSQIPGQSYEQYF. The variable domain in full, completed from reference TRBV5-1 and TRBJ2-7, reads KAGVTQTPRYLIKTRGQQVTLSCSPISGHRSVSWYQQTPGQGLQFLFEYFSETQRNKGNFPGRFSGRQFSNSRSEMNVSTLELGDSALYLCASSQIPGQSYEQYFGPGTRLTVT.

The chain uses TRBV9 and TRBJ2-7; perhaps TRBD2 as D (6 bases). The V gene lost 4 bases and the J gene lost 5 bases, with 13 bases spanning the gap. This CDR3 has 13 residues. Germline V gives CDR1 SGDLS, CDR2 YYNGEE. The DNA for the CDR3 is TGTGCCAGCAGCCAACGACTAGGCCACGAGCAGTACTTC. Translated: CASSQRLGHEQYF. Full variable domain (outside the CDR3, taken from reference TRBV9 and TRBJ2-7): DSGVTQTPKHLITATGQRVTLRCSPRSGDLSVYWYQQSLDQGLQFLIQYYNGEERAKGNILERFSAQQFPDLHSELNLSSLELGDSALYFCASSQRLGHEQYFGPGTRLTVT.

The chain is built from TRBV28 and TRBJ1-6; D is perhaps TRBD1 (6 bases). The CDR3 totals 13 residues. V lost 5 bases to trimming and J lost 7 bases, with 9 bases between them. Per germline, CDR1 MDHEN and CDR2 SYDVKM. CDR3 nucleotides: TGTGCCAGCAGTCAGGGGCTAAATTCACCCCTCCACTTT. It encodes CASSQGLNSPLHF. Combining the CDR3 with reference TRBV28 and TRBJ1-6 gives the whole variable domain DVKVTQSSRYLVKRTGEKVFLECVQDMDHENMFWYRQDPGLGLRLIYFSYDVKMKEKGDIPEGYSVSREKKERFSLILESASTNQTSMYLCASSQGLNSPLHFGNGTRLTVT.

The rearrangement joins TRBV7-3 to TRBJ1-1; possibly TRBD1 for D (5 bases). Germline V gene data show CDR1 as SGHTA and CDR2 as FQGTGA. V lost 6 bases, J lost 7 bases, and 18 bases lay in between. This CDR3 is built from 14 residues. The CDR3 DNA reads as TGTGCCAGCAGTACTCAGGGCTTCTCCCGTGAAGCTTTCTTT. It is translated as CASSTQGFSREAFF.

The J gene is TRBJ1-5, the V gene TRBV6-6; 10 nucleotides match TRBD1. Germline lookup yields CDR1 MNHNY and CDR2 SVGAGI (reference sequence). This CDR3 contains 13 residues. The junction had 6 bases not matched to a gene; V was cut back by 7 bases and J by 9 bases. The CDR3 region is CASTGTGVRPQHF. DNA of the CDR3: TGTGCCAGCACCGGGACAGGGGTACGGCCCCAGCATTTT.

This clone was found once. V gene TRBV7-2 combines with J gene TRBJ1-1; 8 bases align to TRBD1. Trimming cost V 5 bases and J 3 bases; bases outside gene matches: 5. Germline V gene data show CDR1 as SGHTA and CDR2 as FQGNSA. The CDR3 has 14 amino acids. CDR3 residues: CASSLTGAYTEAFF. CDR3 DNA: TGTGCCAGCAGCCTGACAGGGGCGTACACTGAAGCTTTCTTT.

This chain links TRBV9 with TRBJ2-5, with 13 nucleotides matching TRBD2. The CDR3 runs 16 residues. Germline loops: CDR1 SGDLS, CDR2 YYNGEE. Trimming took 1 base from V and 5 from J; bases not matched to a gene: 5. In nucleotides, the CDR3 is TGTGCCAGCAGCGTACTACTAGCGGGGGGGAGGGAGACCCAGTACTTC. It is translated as CASSVLLAGGRETQYF.

This chain links TRBV7-2 with TRBJ1-6; the match to TRBD1 covers 7 bases. With V trimmed by 2 bases and J by 6 bases, 4 bases remained unmatched. This CDR3 contains 15 residues. Looked up from germline, CDR1 is SGHTA and CDR2 is FQGNSA. The chain's CDR3 is CASSLPGQLNSPLHF. The CDR3 nucleotides are TGTGCCAGCAGCTTACCGGGACAGCTTAATTCACCCCTCCACTTT. Supplemented by reference TRBV7-2 and TRBJ1-6, the full variable domain reads GAGVSQSPSNKVTEKGKDVELRCDPISGHTALYWYRQSLGQGLEFLIYFQGNSAPDKSGLPSDRFSAERTGGSVSTLTIQRTQQEDSAVYLCASSLPGQLNSPLHFGNGTRLTVT.

This clone was detected only once. The genes are TRBV23-1 and TRBJ1-5; possibly TRBD1 for D (6 bases). TRBV23-1 is given ORF status, its function remaining uncertain. The CDR3 length is 16 residues. V lost 2 bases and J 0 bases, leaving 11 bases between the germline ends. CDR3 loop: CASSQNAGDSNQPQHF. The CDR3, as DNA: TGCGCCAGCAGTCAAAATGCAGGGGATAGCAATCAGCCCCAGCATTTT.

J is TRBJ2-5 and V is TRBV29-1, with D possibly matching TRBD1 (6 bases). The CDR3 has 12 residues. From germline, CDR1 is SQVTM and CDR2 ANQGSEA. Trimming cost V 7 bases and J 6 bases, with 15 bases left between them. The CDR3 loop is CSAQQGYKTQYF. Here the CDR3 DNA reads TGCAGCGCCCAACAGGGTTACAAGACCCAGTACTTC.

The V gene is TRBV5-6, the J gene TRBJ1-2, with a weak D call TRBD1 (5 bases). The V and J ends lost 1 base and 4 bases respectively, with 11 bases between them. Germline CDR1 is SGHDT and CDR2 is YYEEEE. The CDR3 is made up of 14 amino acids. The CDR3 DNA follows: TGTGCCAGCAGCTTGTCCGACAGAAGCTATGGCTACACCTTC. It specifies CASSLSDRSYGYTF.